These T cell receptor beta chains were read from a single sample in a study of blood T cells in healthy people across ages. TCRdb re-called the 5' RACE reads through MiXCR, storing one row per CDR3 protein. The table has around 1,000,000 distinct CDR3 sequences, 30% to 40% seen once. The sample consisted of blood. These receptors all stem from a man aged 18 to 30 in good health. Each CDR3 is given with its conserved first and last residue. The order of the fields is V gene, D gene, clone size, J gene, CDR3 protein, CDR3 DNA. The D gene is left open where the match is weak. Clone size, where shown, is once, few, many, or a class for clones that have expanded.

V gene: TRBV9; D gene: -; clone size: few; J gene: TRBJ2-7; CDR3 protein: CASSVDTGKGNEQYF; CDR3 DNA: TGTGCCAGCAGCGTAGATACGGGCAAAGGTAACGAGCAGTACTTC
V gene: TRBV20-1; D gene: TRBD2; clone size: -; J gene: TRBJ2-3; CDR3 protein: CSANGLAGPRDTQYF; CDR3 DNA: TGCAGTGCTAATGGACTAGCGGGGCCCAGGGATACGCAGTATTTT
V gene: TRBV7-6; D gene: -; clone size: few; J gene: TRBJ1-5; CDR3 protein: CASSLEQTGLNQPQHF; CDR3 DNA: TGTGCCAGCAGCTTAGAACAAACGGGGCTGAATCAGCCCCAGCATTTT
V gene: TRBV7-2; D gene: TRBD1; clone size: -; J gene: TRBJ1-4; CDR3 protein: CASSFFRTGPNEKLFF; CDR3 DNA: TGTGCCAGCAGCTTTTTCCGGACAGGGCCCAATGAAAAACTGTTTTTT
V gene: TRBV12-3/TRBV12-4; D gene: TRBD1; clone size: -; J gene: TRBJ1-5; CDR3 protein: CASSPTGARIQPQHF; CDR3 DNA: TGTGCCAGCAGTCCGACAGGGGCCCGCATTCAGCCCCAGCATTTT
V gene: TRBV29-1; D gene: TRBD1; clone size: -; J gene: TRBJ1-1; CDR3 protein: CSGGQGWDTEAFF; CDR3 DNA: TGCAGCGGGGGACAGGGTTGGGACACTGAAGCTTTCTTT
V gene: TRBV7-3; D gene: -; clone size: -; J gene: TRBJ2-1; CDR3 protein: CASSLGGWNEQFF; CDR3 DNA: TGTGCCAGCAGCTTGGGGGGCTGGAATGAGCAGTTCTTC
V gene: TRBV12-3/TRBV12-4; D gene: TRBD1; clone size: -; J gene: TRBJ2-1; CDR3 protein: CASTAATGIDEQFF; CDR3 DNA: TGTGCCAGCACCGCGGCGACAGGGATCGATGAGCAGTTCTTC
V gene: TRBV7-9; D gene: -; clone size: -; J gene: TRBJ1-5; CDR3 protein: CASSQPEVDGNQPQHF; CDR3 DNA: TGTGCCAGCAGCCAGCCAGAGGTCGACGGCAATCAGCCCCAGCATTTT
V gene: TRBV9; D gene: -; clone size: once; J gene: TRBJ1-2; CDR3 protein: CASSVVVNYGYTF; CDR3 DNA: TGTGCCAGCAGCGTAGTTGTTAACTATGGCTACACCTTC
V gene: TRBV7-2; D gene: TRBD1; clone size: -; J gene: TRBJ2-3; CDR3 protein: CASSLVSGTGVVFDTQYF; CDR3 DNA: TGTGCCAGCAGCTTAGTATCGGGGACAGGGGTAGTTTTTGATACGCAGTATTTT
V gene: TRBV7-9; D gene: -; clone size: few; J gene: TRBJ2-1; CDR3 protein: CASSRGQGWGEDNEQFF; CDR3 DNA: TGTGCCAGCAGCCGTGGCCAAGGGTGGGGTGAGGACAATGAGCAGTTCTTC
V gene: TRBV7-9; D gene: TRBD1; clone size: -; J gene: TRBJ2-7; CDR3 protein: CASSGQGEDNEQYF; CDR3 DNA: TGTGCCAGCAGCGGACAGGGAGAGGACAATGAGCAGTACTTC
V gene: TRBV29-1; D gene: -; clone size: few; J gene: TRBJ1-2; CDR3 protein: CSVPDYTYGYTF; CDR3 DNA: TGCAGCGTCCCGGATTACACCTATGGCTACACCTTC
V gene: TRBV6-5; D gene: TRBD1; clone size: -; J gene: TRBJ1-2; CDR3 protein: CASSHSPQGDCGYTF; CDR3 DNA: TGTGCCAGCAGTCATTCTCCCCAGGGGGACTGTGGCTACACCTTC
V gene: TRBV20-1; D gene: -; clone size: -; J gene: TRBJ1-1; CDR3 protein: CSARDEDGVAFF; CDR3 DNA: TGCAGTGCTAGAGATGAGGACGGGGTAGCTTTCTTT
V gene: TRBV10-3; D gene: -; clone size: few; J gene: TRBJ2-5; CDR3 protein: CAISEPGGGEQYF; CDR3 DNA: TGTGCCATCAGTGAGCCTGGTGGGGGTGAGCAGTACTTC
V gene: TRBV4-3; D gene: -; clone size: few; J gene: TRBJ1-5; CDR3 protein: CASSQGRAASNQPQHF; CDR3 DNA: TGCGCCAGCAGCCAAGGAAGGGCAGCTAGCAATCAGCCCCAGCATTTT
V gene: TRBV12-3/TRBV12-4; D gene: -; clone size: few; J gene: TRBJ1-5; CDR3 protein: CASSGTGFNQPQHF; CDR3 DNA: TGTGCCAGCAGCGGTACAGGGTTTAATCAGCCCCAGCATTTT
V gene: TRBV20-1; D gene: -; clone size: few; J gene: TRBJ2-1; CDR3 protein: CSARDFYSYNEQFF; CDR3 DNA: TGCAGTGCACGGGACTTCTACTCCTACAATGAGCAGTTCTTC
V gene: TRBV11-2; D gene: -; clone size: many; J gene: TRBJ2-7; CDR3 protein: CASSLDTVSSYEQYF; CDR3 DNA: TGTGCCAGCAGCTTAGACACCGTTAGCTCCTACGAGCAGTACTTC
V gene: TRBV29-1; D gene: -; clone size: many; J gene: TRBJ2-1; CDR3 protein: CSVEANGGQQLFF; CDR3 DNA: TGCAGCGTTGAGGCTAACGGGGGACAGCAGCTGTTCTTC
V gene: TRBV9; D gene: -; clone size: many; J gene: TRBJ2-2; CDR3 protein: CASSVGTGELFF; CDR3 DNA: TGTGCCAGCAGCGTAGGCACCGGGGAGCTGTTTTTT
V gene: TRBV20-1; D gene: TRBD2; clone size: -; J gene: TRBJ2-5; CDR3 protein: CSAVTSGPETQYF; CDR3 DNA: TGCAGTGCCGTGACTAGCGGACCAGAGACCCAGTACTTC
V gene: TRBV20-1; D gene: TRBD1; clone size: few; J gene: TRBJ2-1; CDR3 protein: CSAILPGQDNNEQFF; CDR3 DNA: TGCAGTGCTATCCTCCCGGGACAGGATAACAATGAGCAGTTCTTC
V gene: TRBV7-2; D gene: -; clone size: few; J gene: TRBJ2-1; CDR3 protein: CASSLVADNNEQFF; CDR3 DNA: TGTGCCAGCAGCTTAGTTGCGGACAACAATGAGCAGTTCTTC
V gene: TRBV4-1; D gene: TRBD1; clone size: few; J gene: TRBJ2-5; CDR3 protein: CASSQDGTGFKTQYF; CDR3 DNA: TGCGCCAGCAGCCAAGATGGGACAGGGTTCAAGACCCAGTACTTC
V gene: TRBV20-1; D gene: -; clone size: -; J gene: TRBJ2-7; CDR3 protein: CSARPYYEQYF; CDR3 DNA: TGCAGTGCTAGACCCTACTACGAGCAGTACTTC
V gene: TRBV20-1; D gene: -; clone size: few; J gene: TRBJ1-2; CDR3 protein: CSARVVGATTHYGYTF; CDR3 DNA: TGCAGTGCTAGAGTAGTCGGGGCGACAACCCACTATGGCTACACCTTC
V gene: TRBV4-3; D gene: -; clone size: -; J gene: TRBJ2-3; CDR3 protein: CASSQDPGPLADTQYF; CDR3 DNA: TGCGCCAGCAGCCAAGATCCGGGTCCGTTGGCAGATACGCAGTATTTT
V gene: TRBV28; D gene: -; clone size: -; J gene: TRBJ1-2; CDR3 protein: CASLRRMTNYGYTF; CDR3 DNA: TGTGCCAGCTTACGCCGAATGACAAACTATGGCTACACCTTC
V gene: TRBV5-1; D gene: TRBD1; clone size: -; J gene: TRBJ2-1; CDR3 protein: CASSVGQGINEQFF; CDR3 DNA: TGCGCCAGCAGCGTGGGACAGGGAATCAATGAGCAGTTCTTC
V gene: TRBV20-1; D gene: TRBD2; clone size: -; J gene: TRBJ2-2; CDR3 protein: CSATSGGTNTGELFF; CDR3 DNA: TGCAGTGCTACTAGCGGGGGGACCAACACCGGGGAGCTGTTTTTT
V gene: TRBV27; D gene: TRBD2; clone size: -; J gene: TRBJ2-1; CDR3 protein: CASSSQLAGDSDEQFF; CDR3 DNA: TGTGCCAGCAGTTCGCAACTAGCGGGGGATTCAGATGAGCAGTTCTTC
V gene: TRBV12-3/TRBV12-4; D gene: -; clone size: many; J gene: TRBJ2-3; CDR3 protein: CASSADRHSTDTQYF; CDR3 DNA: TGTGCCAGCAGTGCTGACCGTCATAGCACAGATACGCAGTATTTT
V gene: TRBV2; D gene: TRBD1; clone size: -; J gene: TRBJ1-6; CDR3 protein: CASRQGIYNSPLHF; CDR3 DNA: TGTGCCAGCAGACAGGGGATTTATAATTCACCCCTCCACTTT
V gene: TRBV30; D gene: -; clone size: few; J gene: TRBJ2-5; CDR3 protein: CAWSARKTQYF; CDR3 DNA: TGTGCCTGGAGTGCTAGGAAGACCCAGTACTTC
V gene: TRBV25-1; D gene: -; clone size: -; J gene: TRBJ1-5; CDR3 protein: CASSESGVGNQPQHF; CDR3 DNA: TGTGCCAGCAGTGAATCGGGAGTCGGCAATCAGCCCCAGCATTTT
V gene: TRBV27; D gene: TRBD1; clone size: -; J gene: TRBJ1-1; CDR3 protein: CASSLSDRGNTEAFF; CDR3 DNA: TGTGCCAGCAGTTTATCTGACAGGGGTAACACTGAAGCTTTCTTT
V gene: TRBV5-4; D gene: TRBD2; clone size: few; J gene: TRBJ2-1; CDR3 protein: CASSLGALAGSLEQFF; CDR3 DNA: TGTGCCAGCAGCTTGGGGGCCCTAGCGGGGTCCCTTGAGCAGTTCTTC
V gene: TRBV28; D gene: -; clone size: few; J gene: TRBJ1-5; CDR3 protein: CASSLLFPGQPQHF; CDR3 DNA: TGTGCCAGCAGTTTGTTATTTCCCGGTCAGCCCCAGCATTTT
V gene: TRBV6-6; D gene: -; clone size: -; J gene: TRBJ2-5; CDR3 protein: CASSKRTVGETQYF; CDR3 DNA: TGTGCCAGCAGTAAAAGGACGGTAGGGGAGACCCAGTACTTC
V gene: TRBV7-9; D gene: -; clone size: once; J gene: TRBJ1-6; CDR3 protein: CASSLTQGRSPLHF; CDR3 DNA: TGTGCCAGCAGCTTAACGCAGGGAAGATCACCCCTCCACTTT
V gene: TRBV12-3/TRBV12-4; D gene: TRBD1; clone size: few; J gene: TRBJ2-3; CDR3 protein: CASSSQGGPVSTDTQYF; CDR3 DNA: TGTGCCAGCAGTTCCCAAGGGGGCCCGGTTTCCACAGATACGCAGTATTTT
V gene: TRBV20-1; D gene: -; clone size: few; J gene: TRBJ2-3; CDR3 protein: CSARFPYDTQYF; CDR3 DNA: TGCAGTGCTAGATTCCCCTACGATACGCAGTATTTT
V gene: TRBV6-5; D gene: TRBD1; clone size: -; J gene: TRBJ1-2; CDR3 protein: CAGSYAGQTDGYTF; CDR3 DNA: TGTGCCGGCAGTTACGCGGGACAGACCGATGGCTACACCTTC
V gene: TRBV20-1; D gene: TRBD1; clone size: few; J gene: TRBJ2-1; CDR3 protein: CSAVDRAPRSYNEQFF; CDR3 DNA: TGCAGTGCCGTGGACAGGGCGCCCCGGTCCTACAATGAGCAGTTCTTC
V gene: TRBV5-6; D gene: -; clone size: once; J gene: TRBJ1-2; CDR3 protein: CVSRETGKPYKGSSYGYTF; CDR3 DNA: TGTGTCAGCAGAGAGACCGGAAAACCCTATAAGGGGAGTTCCTATGGCTACACCTTC